A selection of T cell receptor beta chains follows, all from one sample in a study of T-cell memory formation after mild COVID-19. A single record per CDR3 protein comes from TCRdb applying MiXCR to the 5' RACE reads. The repertoire holds 350,000 to 500,000 distinct CDR3 sequences, with 15% to 25% as singletons. Sequenced input: PBMCs or a T cell subset sorted from them (not recorded which). Receptor source: an adult woman who had mild COVID-19 (a few samples of this study predate the infection). Cell type and time point are not known. CDR3s include the opening cysteine and the closing phenylalanine or tryptophan. The D gene is left open where the match is weak. Size values are once, few and many counts, or a class for expanded clones, and some rows have none.

v_call: TRBV7-9
d_call: -
clone_size: -
j_call: TRBJ1-3
cdr3_nt: TGTGCCAGCAGCTTAGCGAGGGCTACTGGAAACACCATATATTTT
cdr3_aa: CASSLARATGNTIYF

v_call: TRBV29-1
d_call: -
clone_size: -
j_call: TRBJ2-7
cdr3_nt: TGCAGCGTTGAAGCCGGGACATCCCCCACCTACGAGCAGTACTTC
cdr3_aa: CSVEAGTSPTYEQYF

v_call: TRBV2
d_call: -
clone_size: -
j_call: TRBJ2-1
cdr3_nt: TGTGCCAGCAGTTCTAACGACAAGGTACTGTTCTTC
cdr3_aa: CASSSNDKVLFF

v_call: TRBV6-5
d_call: -
clone_size: few
j_call: TRBJ2-5
cdr3_nt: TGTGCCAGCAGTTTGGGGCAGGCGAGAGAGACCCAGTACTTC
cdr3_aa: CASSLGQARETQYF

v_call: TRBV10-3
d_call: -
clone_size: few
j_call: TRBJ2-3
cdr3_nt: TGTGCCATCAGTGAAGCGGTCAGCACAGATACGCAGTATTTT
cdr3_aa: CAISEAVSTDTQYF

v_call: TRBV11-2
d_call: -
clone_size: many
j_call: TRBJ2-5
cdr3_nt: TGTGCCAGCAGCTTAGATGGCAGGGCCCCGGGGAGGACCCAGTACTTC
cdr3_aa: CASSLDGRAPGRTQYF

v_call: TRBV4-3
d_call: -
clone_size: many
j_call: TRBJ1-3
cdr3_nt: TGCGCCAGCAGCCTCGGAACAGGGACGGGAAACACCATATATTTT
cdr3_aa: CASSLGTGTGNTIYF

v_call: TRBV3-1
d_call: -
clone_size: few
j_call: TRBJ1-1
cdr3_nt: TGTGCCAGCAGCCAAGGAGGGGTCTACACTGAAGCTTTCTTT
cdr3_aa: CASSQGGVYTEAFF

v_call: TRBV29-1
d_call: TRBD2
clone_size: few
j_call: TRBJ2-7
cdr3_nt: TGCAGCGTTGAGGAATCGACTAGCGGGAGTTCCTACGAGCAGTACTTC
cdr3_aa: CSVEESTSGSSYEQYF

v_call: TRBV6-2/TRBV6-3
d_call: -
clone_size: -
j_call: TRBJ2-6
cdr3_nt: TGTGCCAGCAGTCGGGGCCTCCTCCTTGGGGCCAACGTCCTGACTTTC
cdr3_aa: CASSRGLLLGANVLTF

v_call: TRBV6-4
d_call: TRBD2
clone_size: -
j_call: TRBJ2-1
cdr3_nt: TGTGCCAGCAGTGACTCGGATAGCGGGGGTGGCGAGCAGTTCTTC
cdr3_aa: CASSDSDSGGGEQFF

v_call: TRBV7-9
d_call: TRBD2
clone_size: few
j_call: TRBJ2-1
cdr3_nt: TGTGCCAGCAGCTTCCCAAGCGGGGGGTTAAATGAGCAGTTCTTC
cdr3_aa: CASSFPSGGLNEQFF

v_call: TRBV15
d_call: TRBD2
clone_size: -
j_call: TRBJ2-7
cdr3_nt: TGTGCCACCAGCAGAGTTTGGTCCAGCGGGAGTAACGAGCAGTACTTC
cdr3_aa: CATSRVWSSGSNEQYF

v_call: TRBV29-1
d_call: TRBD1
clone_size: -
j_call: TRBJ2-1
cdr3_nt: TGCAGCGTTGAAGAGGGCAGGGGGAAATACAATGAGCAGTTCTTC
cdr3_aa: CSVEEGRGKYNEQFF

v_call: TRBV24-1
d_call: TRBD1
clone_size: -
j_call: TRBJ2-7
cdr3_nt: TGTGCCACCAGTGACTCCCCCGGGACAGGGTCCTACGAGCAGTACTTC
cdr3_aa: CATSDSPGTGSYEQYF

v_call: TRBV12-3/TRBV12-4
d_call: TRBD2
clone_size: few
j_call: TRBJ2-5
cdr3_nt: TGTGCCAGCAGTCTCACTAGCGGGGAGACCCAGTACTTC
cdr3_aa: CASSLTSGETQYF

v_call: TRBV7-3
d_call: TRBD2
clone_size: few
j_call: TRBJ2-2
cdr3_nt: TGTGCCAGCAGCTCCCGACTAGCGGCGAACACCGGGGAGCTGTTTTTT
cdr3_aa: CASSSRLAANTGELFF